Sequencing of this TCR beta chain was carried out in a study of blood T cell repertoires in COVID-19. In the study overall: Acute-phase and convalescent COVID-19 samples originated in the United States, Italy and Spain. In each case, the material was cDNA or gDNA derived from T cells, B-cell-depleted T cells, or PBMCs.

The CDR3 has 20 residues. Germline V gene data show CDR1 as SGHRS and CDR2 as YFSETQ. V was pared by 7 bases and J by 0 bases, with 29 bases between. Authors' data handling: Estimation of nucleated cell counts was performed using reference gene primer amplification. The method was immunoSEQ multiplex PCR; TCRdb's version includes in-frame clones alone and lacks a portion of them. V and J calls and clone size come straight from that table; D and trimming were deduced from the DNA. Of some 460,000 clones listed, 85% to 90% are singletons. This sequence was found in a woman aged 25 to 39 with acute or convalescent COVID-19. The specimen sequenced was peripheral blood. This chain uses TRBV5-1 with TRBJ2-1, with D possibly being TRBD1 (5 bases). The chain's CDR3 is CASASSRQSALESSYNEQFF. The DNA of the CDR3 is TGCGCCAGCGCATCCTCGAGACAGTCCGCCCTAGAGAGCTCCTACAATGAGCAGTTCTTC.